These T cell receptor beta chains were read from a single sample in a study of OX40 agonist ivuxolimab in advanced cancers. Sequencing used immunoSEQ multiplex PCR; TCRdb keeps in-frame clones, though not all of them. The sample includes nearly 85,000 clones, approximately 82% of them seen just once. Here the sequenced sample was CD4+ or CD8+ T cells sorted from blood, taken in a trial of the OX40 agonist ivuxolimab. The receptors stem from an adult with an advanced solid tumor such as melanoma, head and neck, liver or kidney cancer. CDR3s include the opening cysteine and the closing phenylalanine or tryptophan. Each record gives: CDR3 protein, V gene, J gene.

CASSDGTGVPRGYTF	TRBV6-1	TRBJ1-2
CASSPGQGRYTF	TRBV6-5	TRBJ1-2
CASTAMPGQGINEQYF	TRBV7-2	TRBJ2-7
CSALDKLRLFF	TRBV20-1	TRBJ2-2
CASSLMGGGTSTDTQYF	TRBV5-1	TRBJ2-3
CASSELGGRSTDTQYF	TRBV2	TRBJ2-3
CASSLVRGLDSYEQYF	TRBV5-4	TRBJ2-7
CASSRLWDRDSPLHF	TRBV19	TRBJ1-6
CASSQVDHGQGLNSPLHF	TRBV4-3	TRBJ1-6
CASSMSRARTEAFF	TRBV19	TRBJ1-1
CASSFLPGPDYEQYF	TRBV7-7	TRBJ2-7
CSVRQGYNSPLHF	TRBV29-1	TRBJ1-6
CAWKGYTEAFF	TRBV30	TRBJ1-1
CASSLGDTDTQYF	TRBV7-7	TRBJ2-3
CASSLDAGPNEQFF	TRBV7-2	TRBJ2-1
CASSVPLALSNQPQHF	TRBV9	TRBJ1-5
CASSRTSGETQYF	TRBV2	TRBJ2-5
CASSEGAGGRYGYTF	TRBV6-4	TRBJ1-2
CSVGGLNQPQHF	TRBV29-1	TRBJ1-5
CSGIDTTLSGNTIYF	TRBV29-1	TRBJ1-3
CASSPPGQGYNEQFF	TRBV18	TRBJ2-1
CAIRPGQGSSGANVLTF	TRBV10-3	TRBJ2-6
CASSRERGLYNEQFF	TRBV5-6	TRBJ2-1
CASSQDFPGPSTDTQYF	TRBV4-3	TRBJ2-3
CASSSQGNNSPLHF	TRBV7-2	TRBJ1-6
CASSVDRGKLFF	TRBV7-2	TRBJ1-4
CASSLWTGGFTGELFF	TRBV5-1	TRBJ2-2
CATSRGASTDTQYF	TRBV7-3	TRBJ2-3
CASTDRQGAYTEAFF	TRBV19	TRBJ1-1
CASSRTGASEQYF	TRBV9	TRBJ2-7
CAWSTLGGPGGYTF	TRBV30	TRBJ1-2
CASSPLAAVTETQYF	TRBV7-2	TRBJ2-5
CSVEVLGDRKDGYTF	TRBV29-1	TRBJ1-2
CASSLPPGQGWGMNTEAFF	TRBV5-1	TRBJ1-1
CASSLGRGARITGELFF	TRBV5-1	TRBJ2-2
CASSEGAGSSYEQYF	TRBV5-1	TRBJ2-7
CASSLEGNSNQPQHF	TRBV5-1	TRBJ1-5
CASSSGDRGYGYTF	TRBV7-2	TRBJ1-2
CASSQAGGNTGELFF	TRBV5-1	TRBJ2-2
CASSYSAGDRYEQYF	TRBV6-5	TRBJ2-7
CASSSPAGTAYGYTF	TRBV28	TRBJ1-2
CASSLIAENTEAFF	TRBV7-3	TRBJ1-1
CASRRLSSNQPQHF	TRBV28	TRBJ1-5
CASSRQAKQETQYF	TRBV4-1	TRBJ2-5
CASSIQGGQETQYF	TRBV7-3	TRBJ2-5
CASSLATSTDTQYF	TRBV7-2	TRBJ2-3
CASSQDSPRSSYNSPLHF	TRBV14	TRBJ1-6
CASSLRTSGLTDTQYF	TRBV7-2	TRBJ2-3
CASSIEDRVHEKLFF	TRBV19	TRBJ1-4
CASSKRTNTGELFF	TRBV21-1	TRBJ2-2
CASRRRLAGGRETQYF	TRBV2	TRBJ2-5
CASFQEGYGNQPQHF	TRBV19	TRBJ1-5
CASSQDRQWNTIYF	TRBV4-3	TRBJ1-3
CASRTGLNQPQHF	TRBV6-1	TRBJ1-5
CASRSPGTGVETQYF	TRBV6-1	TRBJ2-5
CASSGGHYGYTF	TRBV7-2	TRBJ1-2
CASSYSPSGPTDTQYF	TRBV6-5	TRBJ2-3
CASSVQSSGGTDTQYF	TRBV9	TRBJ2-3